The T cell receptor beta chain under discussion was sequenced for a study of T cell responses to AZD1222 COVID-19 vaccine (dated by TCRdb to about 2021). For the study in its entirety: AZD1222 recipients given second doses at about 4 weeks or at about 12 weeks were pooled, since spike-specific TCR depth and breadth were not found to differ between the two schedules. A total of 233 trial participants underwent TCR sequencing, of whom around 210 had received two doses of AZD1222 and 26 had received two doses of the MenACWY control vaccine. Enrollment into the trials was organized by age into subgroups of 18-55, 56-69 and 70-plus years, and those subgroups contained 148, 28 and 57 TCR-sequenced participants, respectively. Results the study describes overall, beyond this receptor: Participants were mostly white British, with more females than males. The authors suggested clonal diversity may have been underestimated. CD4 TCRs associated with the vaccine covered the entire spike protein, and the dominant responses were in regions 160-218 and 743-854. Spike-specific TCR breadth and depth rose significantly after two AZD1222 doses compared with day 0 and with MenACWY recipients. Because no day 14 peak-response samples were available, repertoires were characterized only after the peak T cell response. Reportedly, close to half of the unique spike-specific TCRs recognized epitopes lying outside the regions that are mutated in the B.1.351 and B.1.1.7 variants. Conclusions about previously exposed vaccinees were limited because only six or seven AZD1222 recipients were SARS-CoV-2 seropositive at baseline. The 56-69-year group was small, and its depth increase did not reach significance, likely because of low power.

The label giving this sample's time point can be read as: baseline before first vaccination. The vaccinee samples were drawn from two UK trials, COV001 and COV002, one of which was a single-blind randomized controlled phase 2/3 trial testing AZD1222 (ChAdOx1 nCoV-19) in healthy adults. For TCRbeta chain sequencing, PBMC samples were collected from trial participants at day 0 and at day 28 after the second dose. To note about this clone: Its binding antigen is unknown. Base-call qualities are not available, and no considerably larger clone is one nucleotide away.

The CDR3 regions of human TCRbeta chains were subjected to immunosequencing. Per the source publication's procedure: Repertoire TCRs were checked for matches against a reference library of SARS-CoV-2-specific TCRs that had been generated using the MIRA antigen-specificity platform. Breadth meant the fraction of unique TCRs that were SARS-CoV-2-associated, whereas depth meant the fraction of total T cells that were SARS-CoV-2-associated. Using the MIRA data, each spike-specific TCR was mapped to the spike region that the TCR reacts to and placed in a CD4 or CD8 class. Log10-transformed breadth and depth values were compared by one-way ANOVA with Sidak's multiple comparisons tests. TCRdb took this table from immuneACCESS and kept in-frame rearrangements with V and J called. Such tables lack part of the clones; where checked against another copy, unresolved V genes explain under half of the gap, and the rest is unexplained. The D gene and trimming were derived from the DNA, and the V and J assignments and clone size from that table. This sample gives around 190,000 clones in total; 88% of them show up just once. The ten largest clones take up approximately 0.5% of the sample.

This receptor was identified in an adult in good health. This material consisted of peripheral blood, taken on day 0 of AZD1222 vaccination.

Read as DNA, the sequence is TGTGCCAGCAGTGGATTTCGATACGAGCAGTACTTC. It translates to CASSGFRYEQYF. The rearranged chain carries TRBV7-9 and TRBJ2-7; the D gene identity is not certain. Reading the germline V gene (reference sequence) gives CDR1 SEHNR and CDR2 FQNEAQ. The cysteine opens and the phenylalanine closes a CDR3 of 12 amino acids. The retained sequence is limited to the CDR3, 36 bases, with the frame set at the first base. V was cut back by 6 bases and J by 4 bases, leaving a gap of 10 bases between them. The CDR3 plus the reference TRBV7-9 and TRBJ2-7 genes for the other parts give the full variable domain: DTGVSQNPRHKITKRGQNVTFRCDPISEHNRLYWYRQTLGQGPEFLTYFQNEAQLEKSRLLSDRFSAERPKGSFSTLEIQRTEQGDSAMYLCASSGFRYEQYFGPGTRLTVT.